These 31 T cell receptor beta chains were sequenced from one sample in a study of T cells after yellow fever vaccination. TCRdb passed the 5' RACE reads through MiXCR, listing each CDR3 protein once. The data contain about 230,000 distinct CDR3 sequences, 5.5% to 8.5% of them singletons. The sequenced sample was CD4+ T cells sorted from PBMCs, obtained on the day of the yellow fever booster vaccination. The origin of the receptors is a man aged 25-40 years who received the YFV17D yellow fever vaccine.

This clonotype occurred a few times. The CDR3 region is CASERGLLTDTQYF. The CDR3 DNA reads as TGTGCCAGCGAAAGGGGACTCTTGACAGATACGCAGTATTTT. The chain has TRBV7-2 and TRBJ2-3; a weak D match, TRBD2 (6 bases). Germline lookup yields CDR1 SGHTA and CDR2 FQGNSA. The CDR3 loop spans 14 amino acids. Deletions cut 8 bases from V and 3 bases from J, with 15 bases between.

This clonotype has a count of ten or more. The rearrangement links TRBV5-1 to TRBJ2-3; 8 bases are shared with TRBD2. The J segment lost 4 bases and the V segment lost 2 bases, leaving 12 bases of the junction unmatched. The CDR3 runs to 17 residues. Germline CDR1 is SGHRS and CDR2 is YFSETQ. The DNA of the CDR3 is TGCGCCAGCAGCTTCATAGTCCACGGGAGGGCCCCAGATACGCAGTATTTT. It is translated as CASSFIVHGRAPDTQYF.

This clonotype has just a few counts. The CDR3 is CSARGQLINTEAFF. In nucleotides, the CDR3 is TGCAGTGCTAGAGGACAGCTCATTAACACTGAAGCTTTCTTT. The V call is TRBV20-1, the J call TRBJ1-1; D may be TRBD1 (5 bases). Germline V gene sequence: CDR1 DFQATT, CDR2 SNEGSKA (reference sequence). The CDR3 loop spans 14 amino acids. The germline V and J ends were trimmed by 1 base and 2 bases, with 11 bases remaining between them.

This clonotype was seen at least ten times. The V call is TRBV20-1, the J call TRBJ2-5; D is undetermined. The CDR3 length is 13 residues. Germline CDR1 and CDR2: DFQATT and SNEGSKA (reference sequence). Trimming took off 1 base at V and 1 base at J, with 7 bases between the two ends. The chain's CDR3 is CSARVGSQETQYF. Written as DNA, the CDR3 is TGCAGTGCTAGAGTTGGCAGCCAAGAGACCCAGTACTTC.

This clonotype was observed at least ten times. The V and J genes are TRBV6-2 or TRBV6-3 and TRBJ2-3; TRBD2 matches 7 bases. This CDR3 is built from 14 residues. Germline V gene lookup returns CDR1 MNHEY and CDR2 SVGEGT. Trimming took 4 bases from V and 6 from J; bases not matched to a gene: 7. CDR3 sequence reads: CASSFRVGGDTQYF. CDR3 DNA: TGTGCCAGCAGTTTCCGGGTCGGGGGGGATACGCAGTATTTT.

This clonotype has more than one count but fewer than ten. CDR3 region: CASSLVWASTDTQYF. Here the CDR3 DNA reads TGTGCCAGCAGCTTAGTGTGGGCGAGCACAGATACGCAGTATTTT. This chain joins TRBV7-2 and TRBJ2-3; D gene uncertain. Between the trimmed V and J ends, which lost 1 base and 0 bases, there was a span of 8 bases. The CDR3 consists of 15 residues. The V gene's germline CDR1 is SGHTA and CDR2 FQGNSA.

This clonotype occurred many times. The CDR3 nucleotides read TGTGCCAGCAGCTTGGTGGTCGGGAAACCTACCCATGAGCAGTTCTTC. As protein: CASSLVVGKPTHEQFF. This rearrangement joins TRBV5-6 to TRBJ2-1, with a tentative D call TRBD2 (5 bases). The CDR3 length is 16 residues. Trimming cost V 0 bases and J 8 bases, with 18 bases left between them. Germline V gene sequence: CDR1 SGHDT, CDR2 YYEEEE.

This clonotype was found a few times. The chain couples TRBV6-5 to TRBJ2-1; D may be TRBD2 (5 bases). Trimming cost V 2 bases and J 0 bases, with 17 bases left between them. CDR3 length equals 18 residues. Germline-derived CDR1 and CDR2 are MNHEY and SVGAGI. The CDR3 DNA reads TGTGCCAGCAGTTACCCTAAGGACTCCCGGAGCTCCTACAATGAGCAGTTCTTC. Its translation is CASSYPKDSRSSYNEQFF.

The V call is TRBV7-3, the J call TRBJ2-3, with 10 bases that match TRBD2. Germline trimming cut 3 bases from V and 2 bases from J; bases unmatched to any gene: 14. Looked up from germline, CDR1 is SGHTA and CDR2 is FQGTGA. There are 19 residues in the CDR3. For the CDR3, the DNA is TGTGCCAGCAGCTTCCCGGCCAGCGGGAGGGCCCTCGTCACAGATACGCAGTATTTT. This codes for CASSFPASGRALVTDTQYF.

This clonotype has at least ten counts. The chain links TRBV9 to TRBJ1-4, with a tentative D call TRBD1 (6 bases). Trimming stripped 0 bases from V and 8 bases from J, with 17 bases between. Germline CDR1 SGDLS, CDR2 YYNGEE. The CDR3 consists of 16 residues. Written as DNA, the CDR3 is TGTGCCAGCAGCGTAGGAGGGGGGGGCGCAGAAGAAAAACTGTTTTTT. Translation gives CASSVGGGGAEEKLFF.

DNA of the CDR3: TGTGCCATCAGCGCGGGAATTGATACGCAGTATTTT. Translated, it gives CAISAGIDTQYF. V usage is TRBV10-3 and J usage is TRBJ2-3, with a possible D match to TRBD2 (6 bases). CDR3 length equals 12 residues. Germline V gene data show CDR1 as ENHRY and CDR2 as SYGVKD. The V end was cut by 6 bases, the J end by 6 bases, with 10 bases between.

This clonotype appeared many times. The chain links TRBV5-1 to TRBJ2-2, with 7 bases fitting TRBD2. CDR3 length: 16 amino acids. Germline CDR1 SGHRS, CDR2 YFSETQ. The V gene end was trimmed by 7 bases and the J gene end by 2 bases; junction bases not matched to a gene: 11. The CDR3 region is CASQIGSGLNTGELFF. In nucleotides, the CDR3 is TGCGCCAGCCAAATTGGTTCGGGACTAAACACCGGGGAGCTGTTTTTT.

This clonotype was counted a few times. The chain joins TRBV7-9 to TRBJ2-3; 11 nucleotides agree with TRBD2. This CDR3 region has 15 residues. The germline CDR1 and CDR2 sequences are SEHNR and FQNEAQ (reference sequence). Germline trimming cut 2 bases from V and 6 bases from J; bases unmatched to any gene: 4. The CDR3 nucleotides are TGTGCCAGCAGCTTAACTAGCGGGAGTGGGGATACGCAGTATTTT. Translating it yields CASSLTSGSGDTQYF.

This clonotype was counted many times. The CDR3 DNA follows: TGTGCCAGCAGCTTACACCGGGACGGTACTAACTATGGCTACACCTTC. Its translation: CASSLHRDGTNYGYTF. The rearrangement links TRBV14 to TRBJ1-2; tentatively, D is TRBD1 (5 bases). Germline values: CDR1 SGHDN, CDR2 FVKESK. This CDR3 comprises 16 residues. The V and J ends lost 5 bases and 0 bases respectively, with 16 bases between them.

This clonotype showed up just once. Being one base from a much bigger clone, this may be a read error. V usage is TRBV20-1 and J usage is TRBJ2-3, with D possibly called TRBD1 or TRBD2 (5 bases each). This CDR3 has 15 residues. V was trimmed by 7 bases and J by 6 bases, leaving 23 bases between them. In germline, CDR1 is DFQATT, CDR2 SNEGSKA (reference sequence). CDR3 nucleotide sequence: TGCAGTGATGCCGGGGCGGTGGCGCCGTTGGATACGCAGTATTTT. It specifies CSDAGAVAPLDTQYF.

This clonotype was observed at least ten times. The chain carries TRBV19 and TRBJ2-7; TRBD2 aligns across 12 bases. The CDR3 spans 14 residues. From germline, CDR1 is LNHDA and CDR2 SQIVND (reference sequence). After removal of 6 bases from V and 4 bases from J, the junction contained 4 bases not matched to a gene. The CDR3 protein is CASRTSGSLYEQYF. The DNA for the CDR3 is TGTGCCAGTAGGACTAGCGGGAGTCTTTACGAGCAGTACTTC.

As for this clonotype: Since a much larger clone is just one base distant, this may be a read error. The chain carries TRBV14 and TRBJ2-5, with TRBD2 matching 8 bases. The CDR3 has 14 amino acids. From germline, CDR1 is SGHDN and CDR2 FVKESK. This CDR3 is CTSRRLASEETQYF. The DNA of the CDR3 is TGTACCAGCAGACGACTAGCGAGTGAAGAGACCCAGTACTTC.

This clonotype appeared a few times. In nucleotides, the CDR3 is TGTGCCAGCAGTTTAGCTAGCGGGTTCACAGATACGCAGTATTTT. Its protein product is CASSLASGFTDTQYF. This chain links TRBV12-3 or TRBV12-4 with TRBJ2-3, with TRBD2 matching 7 bases. This CDR3 spans 15 amino acids. The V gene end was trimmed by 0 bases and the J gene end by 2 bases; junction bases not matched to a gene: 2.

This clonotype was seen ten or more times. CDR3 in amino acids: CASSLGLADNEQFF. CDR3 DNA: TGTGCCAGCAGCTTAGGCCTAGCGGACAATGAGCAGTTCTTC. The chain recombines TRBV11-2 with TRBJ2-1; 7 nucleotides agree with TRBD2. V shed 1 base and J 5 bases; nucleotides not matched to a gene: 2. Germline lookup yields CDR1 SGHAT and CDR2 FQNNGV. The CDR3 totals 14 residues.

Remarks on this clonotype: With a much larger clone just one base away, this may be a read error. The DNA for the CDR3 is TGCAGTGCTAGAGATGGAAAGGGCATCATGAACACTGAAGCTTTCTTT. As protein: CSARDGKGIMNTEAFF. J is TRBJ1-1 and V is TRBV20-1; D unclear. The germline CDR1 and CDR2 sequences are DFQATT and SNEGSKA (reference sequence). V lost 0 bases and J lost 0, with 14 bases in between. The CDR3 has 16 residues.

There are many counts of this clonotype. The chain is built from TRBV20-1 and TRBJ2-5, with 8 bases aligning to TRBD1. Germline CDR1 and CDR2: DFQATT and SNEGSKA (reference sequence). Trimming took 5 bases from V and 3 from J; bases not matched to a gene: 5. The CDR3 consists of 13 residues. This CDR3 is CSAGPDREETQYF. CDR3 coding DNA: TGCAGTGCTGGACCGGACAGGGAAGAGACCCAGTACTTC.

CDR3 region: CASSLSAGYSPLHF. The CDR3 DNA is TGTGCCAGCAGTTTATCAGCGGGGTACTCACCCCTCCACTTT. This chain links TRBV27 with TRBJ1-6; D not resolved. The CDR3 spans 14 residues. CDR1 MNHEY and CDR2 SMNVEV come from the germline V gene (reference sequence). Trimming cost V 0 bases and J 10 bases, with 10 bases left between them.

This clonotype occurred a few times. V gene TRBV28 combines with J gene TRBJ1-2; tentatively, D is TRBD1 (6 bases). Trimming shortened V by 4 bases and J by 3 bases, and 9 bases separated the two germline ends. This CDR3 spans 13 amino acids. Germline V gives CDR1 MDHEN, CDR2 SYDVKM. As DNA, the CDR3 is TGTGCCAGCAGTTGGGGGGCTGACTATGGCTACACCTTC. This gives the protein CASSWGADYGYTF.

This clonotype appeared a few times. The rearrangement joins TRBV14 to TRBJ2-1; 8 bases map to TRBD1. Losses at the gene ends were 0 bases for V and 8 bases for J; bases not matched to a gene: 15. CDR1 is SGHDN and CDR2 is FVKESK in the germline V gene. The CDR3 loop spans 18 amino acids. The DNA for the CDR3 is TGTGCCAGCAGCCAAGAAAGGGGGACAGGAACCGCGAGGTATGAGCAGTTCTTC. Protein product: CASSQERGTGTARYEQFF.

This clonotype was counted a few times. The V gene is TRBV10-3, the J gene TRBJ2-5, with 7 positions matching TRBD1. Trimming took 0 bases from V and 5 from J; bases not matched to a gene: 6. Germline CDR1 is ENHRY and CDR2 is SYGVKD. CDR3 length: 15 residues. DNA for the CDR3: TGTGCCATCAGTGAGTCTGAGACAGGGATCGAGACCCAGTACTTC. It specifies CAISESETGIETQYF.

The chain uses TRBV5-4 and TRBJ1-4; TRBD1 is a possible D gene (6 bases). The V end was cut by 4 bases, the J end by 7 bases, with 17 bases between. CDR1 and CDR2 from the germline V gene are SGHNT and YYREEE (reference sequence). This CDR3 has 15 residues. The CDR3 loop is CASSRGGVKGEKLFF. The CDR3 nucleotides read TGTGCCAGCAGCCGAGGGGGTGTAAAGGGTGAAAAACTGTTTTTT.

This clonotype turned up a few times. The gene calls are TRBV7-9 and TRBJ1-1, with 7 bases aligning to TRBD1. CDR1 is SEHNR and CDR2 is FQNEAQ in the germline V gene (reference sequence). V lost 3 bases, J lost 1 base, and 5 bases stayed unmatched. The CDR3 totals 15 residues. CDR3 nucleotides: TGTGCCAGCAGCTTCAACCGGGACAGGAACACTGAAGCTTTCTTT. It specifies CASSFNRDRNTEAFF.

This clonotype was counted many times. The rearrangement joins TRBV5-1 to TRBJ1-3; D is perhaps TRBD1 (6 bases). Germline loops: CDR1 SGHRS, CDR2 YFSETQ. This CDR3 is built from 14 residues. Trimming removed 3 bases from V and 4 bases from J, with 11 bases in between. The CDR3 DNA follows: TGCGCCAGCAGCTCGCAGGGGTCCGGAAACACCATATATTTT. It is translated as CASSSQGSGNTIYF.

The chain recombines TRBV12-3 or TRBV12-4 with TRBJ2-1; 12 bases agree with TRBD2. The length of the CDR3 is 14 residues. V trimming: 10 bases; J trimming: 9 bases; junction bases outside the gene matches: 10. The CDR3 nucleotides are TGTGCCATTGGACTAGCGGGAACAGTAGGTGAGCAGTTCTTC. Amino acid sequence: CAIGLAGTVGEQFF.

The rearrangement joins TRBV28 to TRBJ2-5; D might be TRBD2 (7 bases). Germline assignment: CDR1 MDHEN and CDR2 SYDVKM. V shed 4 bases and J shed 3 bases, with 9 bases lying between them. CDR3 length: 13 amino acids. The CDR3 DNA follows: TGTGCCAGCAGTTCGGGGGGCGAAGAGACCCAGTACTTC. Amino acids: CASSSGGEETQYF.

The gene calls are TRBV10-3 and TRBJ2-7; D assignment may be TRBD1 or TRBD2 (6 bases each). CDR1 is ENHRY and CDR2 is SYGVKD in the germline V gene. This CDR3 is built from 15 residues. V lost 5 bases and J lost 1, with 15 bases in between. The DNA of the CDR3 is TGTGCCATCAGTCCCGGGGGCGAGAAGTCCTACGAGCAGTACTTC. It yields the protein CAISPGGEKSYEQYF.